Shown below are 23 T cell receptor beta chains from a single sample sequenced in a study of blood T cell repertoires in COVID-19. Measured with immunoSEQ multiplex PCR; TCRdb has only the in-frame clones, and not every one. Found here are 200,000 to 250,000 clones, roughly 84% of them singletons; the top ten hold approximately 7.2%. The sequenced sample was PBMCs or T cells enriched from blood (not recorded which). The receptors here all came from a man aged 25 to 40 in a cohort exposed to, infected with or recovered from COVID-19 (not recorded which).

This clone was detected only once. V and J are TRBV27 and TRBJ1-2; D uncertain. CDR3 length: 15 amino acids. Trimming shortened V by 5 bases and J by 5 bases, and 18 bases separated the two germline ends. Germline values: CDR1 MNHEY, CDR2 SMNVEV (reference sequence). CDR3 nucleotides: TGTGCCAGCAGTCTAGAGGGAGGTTTCCCTTATGGCTACACCTTC. Translating gives CASSLEGGFPYGYTF.

The chain links TRBV7-2 to TRBJ2-3; 12 positions match TRBD2. V lost 1 base and J lost 3; bases outside the gene matches: 2. Germline CDR1 reads SGHTA; CDR2 reads FQGNSA. CDR3 size: 16 residues. The CDR3 DNA reads TGTGCCAGCAGCTTAGGACTAGCGGGAGCAACAGATACGCAGTATTTT. Encoded protein: CASSLGLAGATDTQYF.

This sequence joins TRBV5-6 and TRBJ1-6, with 9 bases aligning to TRBD1. The CDR3 extends over 13 amino acids. The germline gives CDR1 SGHDT, CDR2 YYEEEE. V shed 5 bases and J 10 bases; nucleotides not matched to a gene: 4. The chain's CDR3 is CASSWTGESPLHF. In nucleotides, the CDR3 is TGTGCCAGCAGTTGGACAGGGGAGTCACCCCTCCACTTT.

V is TRBV24-1 and J is TRBJ2-6, with D unclear. Germline V gene sequence: CDR1 KGHDR, CDR2 SFDVKD. V lost 4 bases to trimming and J lost 2 bases, with 11 bases between them. The CDR3 totals 16 residues. CDR3 coding DNA: TGTGCCACCAGTGACCACCGGTTAACTGGGGCCAACGTCCTGACTTTC. Translation gives CATSDHRLTGANVLTF.

The chain employs TRBV29-1 and TRBJ2-7, with 16 bases matching TRBD2. Trimming cost V 5 bases and J 6 bases; bases outside gene matches: 7. The CDR3 is made up of 15 amino acids. The germline V gene has CDR1 SQVTM and CDR2 ANQGSEA. The CDR3 bases are TGCAGCGTTTCCGGGACTAGCGGGAGGGTACTCGAGCAGTACTTC. Its protein product is CSVSGTSGRVLEQYF.

This chain joins TRBV2 and TRBJ1-2, with 8 bases identical to TRBD1. V gave up 6 bases and J gave up 1 base; unmatched junction bases: 10. The CDR3 covers 16 residues. Germline values: CDR1 SNHLY, CDR2 FYNNEI. The CDR3 region is CASRSGQGKINYGYTF. As DNA, the CDR3 is TGTGCCAGCAGATCTGGACAGGGCAAGATTAACTATGGCTACACCTTC.

The chain combines TRBV11-2 with TRBJ2-7; 9 bases map to TRBD1. This CDR3 is built from 12 residues. Germline V gives CDR1 SGHAT, CDR2 FQNNGV. J gave up 2 bases and V 8 bases, and 1 base lay outside the gene matches. CDR3 DNA: TGTGCCAGCGGGACAGGGACCTACGAGCAGTACTTC. Translation: CASGTGTYEQYF.

This sequence joins TRBV2 and TRBJ2-5; possibly TRBD1 for D (6 bases). The V gene lost 6 bases and the J gene lost 2 bases, with 16 bases spanning the gap. Looked up from germline, CDR1 is SNHLY and CDR2 is FYNNEI. The CDR3 consists of 15 residues. The chain's CDR3 is CASRRTDILQETQYF. The CDR3 DNA reads as TGTGCCAGCAGGCGGACAGATATCCTACAAGAGACCCAGTACTTC.

The chain has TRBV11-3 and TRBJ2-1; 16 nucleotides agree with TRBD2. The CDR3 has 16 residues. V lost 0 bases, J lost 12 bases, and 5 bases stayed unmatched. CDR1 and CDR2 (germline): SGHNT, YENEEA. The CDR3 sequence is CASSLEGTSGRAPQFF. The CDR3 nucleotides read TGTGCCAGCAGCTTAGAAGGGACTAGCGGGAGGGCCCCGCAGTTCTTC.

The J gene is TRBJ2-3, the V gene TRBV10-1, with D perhaps matching TRBD1 (6 bases). Trimming took 4 bases from V and 6 from J, leaving 14 bases between them. The germline CDR1 and CDR2 sequences are WNHNN and SYGVQD (reference sequence). This CDR3 is built from 14 residues. The CDR3 here is CASSGHRELDTQYF. The DNA for the CDR3 is TGCGCCAGCAGTGGGCACAGGGAACTCGATACGCAGTATTTT.

The V call is TRBV6-2 or TRBV6-3, the J call TRBJ2-1; D call uncertain. The CDR3 runs to 13 residues. Germline loops: CDR1 MNHEY, CDR2 SVGEGT. V gave up 2 bases and J gave up 3 bases, with 5 bases separating them. CDR3 protein: CASSYNSYNEQFF. CDR3 DNA sequence: TGTGCCAGCAGTTACAACAGCTACAATGAGCAGTTCTTC.

The DNA of the CDR3 is TGTGCCAGCAGCGTAGCCCACTACGAGCAGTACTTC. Amino acids: CASSVAHYEQYF. The gene calls are TRBV9 and TRBJ2-7; D is unclear. This CDR3 has 12 residues. Trimming took 0 bases from V and 3 from J, leaving 4 bases between them. Germline CDR1 is SGDLS and CDR2 is YYNGEE.

V gene TRBV6-5 combines with J gene TRBJ2-7; the match to TRBD1 covers 12 bases. The CDR3 totals 13 residues. V lost 10 bases, J lost 2 bases, and 3 bases stayed unmatched. Germline CDR1 and CDR2: MNHEY and SVGAGI. The CDR3 DNA sequence: TGTGCCACCCGGGACAGGGGGCCCTACGAGCAGTACTTC. Encoded protein: CATRDRGPYEQYF.

As for this clone: Other DNA sequences in this specimen translate into the identical CDR3. The CDR3 bases are TGTGCCAGCTCACCCCAGGGCTCTGGAAACACCATATATTTT. This codes for CASSPQGSGNTIYF. The chain couples TRBV18 to TRBJ1-3; maybe TRBD1 (5 bases). The CDR3 has 14 amino acids. Germline loops: CDR1 KGHSH, CDR2 LQKENI. The V gene lost 3 bases and the J gene lost 0 bases, with 6 bases spanning the gap.

The chain recombines TRBV27 with TRBJ2-5, with TRBD1 matching 7 bases. Germline trimming cut 4 bases from V and 4 bases from J; bases unmatched to any gene: 9. From germline, CDR1 is MNHEY and CDR2 SMNVEV (reference sequence). The CDR3 sequence is 15 residues long. The CDR3 DNA reads TGTGCCAGCAGTTCGGGACAGTTAGGCTCAGAGACCCAGTACTTC. It encodes CASSSGQLGSETQYF.

J is TRBJ2-3 and V is TRBV5-5; 7 bases match TRBD2. J gave up 0 bases and V 2 bases, and 6 bases lay outside the gene matches. The CDR3 has 16 amino acids. Germline CDR1 reads SGHKS; CDR2 reads YYEKEE (reference sequence). The CDR3 nucleotides read TGTGCCAGCAGCTTTTTCGCTAGCGGAAGCACAGATACGCAGTATTTT. The encoded protein is CASSFFASGSTDTQYF.

V is TRBV6-5 and J is TRBJ1-5; no reliable D call. The CDR3 has 14 residues. From germline, CDR1 is MNHEY and CDR2 SVGAGI. Trimming stripped 0 bases from V and 3 bases from J, with 6 bases between. The CDR3 loop reads CASSYSRVNQPQHF. CDR3 sequence (DNA): TGTGCCAGCAGTTACTCGAGGGTCAATCAGCCCCAGCATTTT.

The J gene is TRBJ1-2, the V gene TRBV28; D is perhaps TRBD1 (5 bases). V lost 3 bases, J lost 8 bases, and 13 bases lay in between. CDR3 length: 13 residues. CDR1 MDHEN and CDR2 SYDVKM come from the germline V gene. This chain's CDR3 is CASSLTGHRGYTF. CDR3 DNA: TGTGCCAGCAGTTTGACCGGACACCGAGGCTACACCTTC.

The chain joins TRBV9 to TRBJ2-1, with 7 bases that match TRBD1. Trimming took 3 bases from V and 3 from J; bases not matched to a gene: 9. The CDR3 has 16 residues. Germline V gene data show CDR1 as SGDLS and CDR2 as YYNGEE. The CDR3 nucleotides are TGTGCCAGCAGCGCGCAAGTTCCAGGGGGCTACAATGAGCAGTTCTTC. Translation: CASSAQVPGGYNEQFF.

CDR3 in DNA: TGTGCCAGCATTACGGGTCAGGGGGATCAGCCCCAGCATTTT. Protein product: CASITGQGDQPQHF. The rearrangement uses TRBV21-1 and TRBJ1-5; TRBD1, the table's D call, was not compared with the DNA. TRBV21-1 is classified as a pseudogene. The CDR3 totals 14 residues.

The chain has TRBV5-1 and TRBJ2-2; D might be TRBD2 (5 bases). The CDR3 consists of 20 residues. V was trimmed by 0 bases and J by 4 bases, leaving 25 bases between them. CDR1 is SGHRS, CDR2 YFSETQ, per germline. In DNA, the CDR3 is TGCGCCAGCAGCTTGGGGAGATGGGGAGTAAGATCCGTTGGCACCGGGGAGCTGTTTTTT. This encodes CASSLGRWGVRSVGTGELFF.

This chain links TRBV10-2 with TRBJ1-3; D is unclear. This CDR3 contains 15 residues. The V end lost 0 bases, the J end lost 0 bases, and 6 bases lay between the germline ends. Germline lookup yields CDR1 WSHSY and CDR2 SAAADI. CDR3 amino acids: CASSESGSSGNTIYF. Here the CDR3 DNA reads TGCGCCAGCAGTGAGTCTGGGAGCTCTGGAAACACCATATATTTT.

A few counts support this clone. The sample contains more than one DNA sequence encoding this CDR3. The chain recombines TRBV7-9 with TRBJ2-7; no firm D call. This CDR3 has 12 residues. Germline assignment: CDR1 SEHNR and CDR2 FQNEAQ (reference sequence). Trimming pared 5 bases from V and 0 bases from J, leaving 5 bases between. CDR3 nucleotide sequence: TGTGCCAGCAGCCCGAGCTCCTACGAGCAGTACTTC. Its protein is CASSPSSYEQYF. Looking up the rest from reference TRBV7-9 and TRBJ2-7 gives the full variable domain: DTGVSQNPRHKITKRGQNVTFRCDPISEHNRLYWYRQTLGQGPEFLTYFQNEAQLEKSRLLSDRFSAERPKGSFSTLEIQRTEQGDSAMYLCASSPSSYEQYFGPGTRLTVT.